This T cell receptor beta chain emerged from a study of tumor-infiltrating lymphocytes in primary liver carcinoma (dated by TCRdb to 2017 to 2019). Concerning the study at large: Four to six patients with histopathologically diagnosed primary liver carcinoma underwent surgical resection in China between late 2015 and March 2016. Hepatocellular carcinoma (four) or combined HCC and intrahepatic cholangiocarcinoma (one) was present in the five patients, who were three men and two women aged 30 to 69 years. The five patients had tumors staged T1-T3 N0M0, with maximum diameters ranging from about 4.2 to 11 cm. Roughly 3.5 to 8 million productive TCRbeta reads were obtained per sample, and no significant difference in read depth was found between tissue types. TCRbeta repertoire sequencing, expression microarrays and whole-exome sequencing were combined in the study across five regions of each liver tumor, with adjacent normal tissue and blood also included. A total of 35 specimens from 5 patients went through TCRbeta repertoire sequencing, namely 25 tumor regions, 5 adjacent noncancerous liver tissues and 5 peripheral blood samples. Reproducibility between technical replicate repertoires was high, with correlation coefficients above 0.95 and mean shared-clone rates about 0.9.

The CDR1 and CDR2 encoded by the germline V gene are SGHNT and YENEEA. The CDR3 starts with the cysteine, ends with the phenylalanine, and has 14 residues. Only the CDR3 DNA stays, 42 bases, in frame from base 1. The junction carries 13 bases between V and J, which are trimmed by 3 bases and 7 bases respectively. Overall study outcomes, separate from this receptor: Only the TCR beta chain was sequenced, so true repertoire diversity is likely underestimated because unpaired alpha chains were not captured. Because the samples were bulk and unsorted, CD4+ and CD8+ T cell repertoires could not be compared. Only a few patients were included in the study, and the authors note that the findings should be validated in a larger study. Pairs of tumor regions showed greater repertoire overlap (mean around 36%) than tumor-adjacent pairs (17%) or tumor-blood pairs (roughly 15%), which is consistent with antigen-driven expansion. A significantly larger repertoire fraction was made up by the top 250 clones in tumors than in blood (p = 0.039).

With respect to this clonotype: Which antigen it targets is not known. Base qualities are missing; no much larger clone stands one base away.

TRIzol reagent was used to extract blood RNA from unsorted whole blood, while the DNeasy Blood & Tissue kit provided the germline DNA. At the time of sampling, the patients had chronic HBV infection and had not received any treatment. Before surgery, approximately 3.7 milliliters of peripheral blood were drawn into K2EDTA tubes. A constant-region primer and ProtoScript II reverse transcriptase were used to reverse-transcribe TCRbeta-specific cDNA from roughly 0.5 ug total RNA. Construction of the TCRbeta libraries relied on three nested rounds of multiplex PCR, following a slightly modified ARM-PCR procedure. Each of the first two PCR rounds ran for around 10 cycles using multiplex TRBV1-TRBV30 forward primers together with a Cbeta reverse primer. Sample barcodes and Illumina adapters were added in a final 25-cycle PCR using Deep VentR polymerase. Before sequencing, amplicons of 200-500 bp were purified from gel using a QIAquick gel extraction kit. An Illumina HiSeq 2500 was used to sequence the TCRbeta amplicons, generating 250-bp paired-end reads. The original pipeline was this. Quality trimming of reads was performed with Trimmomatic v0.33, and paired reads were merged with FLASH v1.2.11 so that full CDR3 sequences could be recovered. V, D and J germline segments were assigned to the rearranged TCRbeta sequences by MiGEC v1.2.1b. Clonotype statistics and Shannon-Wiener diversity indices were calculated with VDJtools v1.0.0. Except for diversity analysis, only each sample's 250 most abundant clonotypes were used in subsequent analyses to reduce sampling bias. TCRdb trimmed public reads at Q25 via fastp, called clones via MiXCR and kept in-frame beta chains. One record per CDR3 amino acid sequence lists the most common genes and DNA. These V and J calls rely on TCRdb rather than the paper's analysis. The sample table contains fewer than 350,000 distinct CDR3 sequences; only one count was recorded for 65% of them. The top ten constitute 5.5% to 7% of the sample.

This receptor chain uses TRBV11-3 and TRBJ2-1; TRBD2 might be the D gene, on 5 matching bases. The specimen was peripheral blood. This clonotype was obtained from a man aged 40-49 years with primary liver carcinoma and hepatitis B virus infection. The DNA sequence is TGTGCCAGCAGCTTGATTAGCGTGAGGAATGAGCAGTTCTTC. This is translated as CASSLISVRNEQFF.